This TCR beta chain derives from a study of T cell responses to AZD1222 COVID-19 vaccine. The V gene's germline CDR1 is SGHTA and CDR2 FQGNSA. Trimming removed 1 base at V and 2 bases at J, with 9 bases between. The CDR3 loop spans 15 amino acids. Repertoires were generated with immunoSEQ multiplex PCR, while TCRdb's copy carries only in-frame clones and drops some. The sample lists more than 85,000 clones; around nine tenths were seen once. This chain links TRBV7-2 with TRBJ2-1; D is uncertain. This TCR was recovered from an adult in good health. The sequenced sample was peripheral blood, obtained on day 0 of AZD1222 vaccination. The chain's CDR3 is CASSLDRAPYNEQFF. The CDR3 DNA sequence: TGTGCCAGCAGCTTAGATAGGGCCCCCTACAATGAGCAGTTCTTC.